A single sample is the source of the 11 T cell receptor beta chains below, sequenced in a study of T cells after yellow fever vaccination. TCRdb passed the 5' RACE reads through MiXCR, listing each CDR3 protein once. The sample lists under 150,000 distinct CDR3 sequences; roughly 8.2% were seen once. The sequencing used CD4+ T cells sorted from PBMCs, collected 5 days after the yellow fever booster vaccination. The source of these receptors is a man aged 25 to 40 who received the YFV17D yellow fever vaccine.

This clonotype was recorded many times. The chain carries TRBV6-1 and TRBJ1-2, with D uncertain. Germline loops: CDR1 MNHNS, CDR2 SASEGT. This CDR3 has 12 amino acids. The V gene lost 6 bases and the J gene lost 2 bases, with 7 bases spanning the gap. The DNA for the CDR3 is TGTGCCAGCAGACTCTTGAACTATGGCTACACCTTC. The encoded protein is CASRLLNYGYTF.

The rearrangement links TRBV20-1 to TRBJ2-5, with 13 bases that match TRBD2. Germline V lookup: CDR1 DFQATT, CDR2 SNEGSKA (reference sequence). The V and J ends lost 6 bases and 9 bases, in that order; junction bases with no gene match: 10. There are 14 residues in the CDR3. CDR3 sequence: CSAMTSGGIGAQYF. The DNA for the CDR3 is TGCAGTGCCATGACTAGCGGGGGGATCGGGGCCCAGTACTTC.

This clonotype has ten or more counts. The V and J genes are TRBV20-1 and TRBJ2-2; a weak D match, TRBD1 (5 bases). V shed 6 bases and J shed 3 bases, with 14 bases lying between them. The CDR3 covers 14 residues. Germline V lookup: CDR1 DFQATT, CDR2 SNEGSKA (reference sequence). CDR3 amino acids: CSATPGQDTGELFF. CDR3 in DNA: TGCAGTGCCACGCCAGGACAAGACACCGGGGAGCTGTTTTTT.

The sample holds many counts of this clonotype. This chain links TRBV29-1 with TRBJ2-6, with D possibly being TRBD1 (5 bases). V lost 4 bases and J lost 2, with 9 bases in between. This CDR3 spans 14 amino acids. Germline V gene sequence: CDR1 SQVTM, CDR2 ANQGSEA. CDR3: CSVVQGTGANVLTF. DNA of the CDR3: TGCAGCGTTGTGCAGGGAACTGGGGCCAACGTCCTGACTTTC.

This clonotype was detected many times. This sequence joins TRBV10-3 and TRBJ1-1, with D possibly TRBD1 on 6 matching bases. In germline, CDR1 is ENHRY, CDR2 SYGVKD. The length of the CDR3 is 14 residues. V dropped 5 bases and J dropped 5 bases, with 15 bases sitting between them. The CDR3 coding sequence is TGTGCCATCAGTTTTGGACAGAAAGGAACTGAAGCTTTCTTT. Translated, it gives CAISFGQKGTEAFF.

The V call is TRBV29-1, the J call TRBJ2-1, with D hard to call. The CDR3 contains 12 residues. Trimming removed 8 bases from V and 3 bases from J, with 11 bases in between. CDR1 and CDR2 from the germline V gene are SQVTM and ANQGSEA. CDR3 DNA sequence: TGCAGCACCTCGGACGGCTACAATGAGCAGTTCTTC. It is translated as CSTSDGYNEQFF.

The sample holds many counts of this clonotype. This sequence joins TRBV19 and TRBJ1-1; maybe TRBD1 (6 bases). CDR1 and CDR2 from the germline V gene are LNHDA and SQIVND (reference sequence). The CDR3 sequence is 12 residues long. This CDR3 is CGTTGFATEAFF. CDR3 nucleotides: TGTGGCACGACAGGATTCGCCACTGAAGCTTTCTTT.

This clonotype occurred a few times. The chain uses TRBV7-9 and TRBJ2-5, with TRBD2 matching over 8 bases. This CDR3 is built from 14 residues. Germline CDR1 is SEHNR and CDR2 is FQNEAQ (reference sequence). The V gene end was trimmed by 5 bases and the J gene end by 7 bases; junction bases not matched to a gene: 9. The CDR3 nucleotides are TGTGCCAGCAGCAACACCCGGGAGGGGTGGACCCAGTACTTC. Protein product: CASSNTREGWTQYF.

This clonotype was seen many times. V is TRBV10-2 and J is TRBJ2-6; D gene unclear. The CDR3 covers 15 residues. Deletions cut 0 bases from V and 0 bases from J, with 3 bases between. CDR1 is WSHSY and CDR2 is SAAADI in the germline V gene. The chain's CDR3 is CASSESRSGANVLTF. The CDR3 DNA is TGCGCCAGCAGTGAGTCCCGCTCTGGGGCCAACGTCCTGACTTTC.

The chain uses TRBV19 and TRBJ2-7; 9 nucleotides align to TRBD1. V gave up 10 bases and J gave up 6 bases; unmatched junction bases: 7. Germline CDR1 LNHDA, CDR2 SQIVND (reference sequence). The CDR3 is 12 residues long. CDR3 nucleotide sequence: TGTGCCACCGGACAGGGGAGGTTCGAGCAGTACTTC. Translating gives CATGQGRFEQYF.

This clonotype was seen many times. V gene TRBV5-1 combines with J gene TRBJ2-6; no firm D call. There are 15 residues in the CDR3. Germline CDR1 SGHRS, CDR2 YFSETQ. Deletions cut 0 bases from V and 0 bases from J, with 4 bases between. The CDR3 loop is CASSLVLSGANVLTF. Written as DNA, the CDR3 is TGCGCCAGCAGCTTGGTTCTCTCTGGGGCCAACGTCCTGACTTTC.